This TCR beta chain was recovered during a study of cytomegalovirus exposure and HLA in healthy donors. Regarding the study as a whole: Overall, roughly 160 TCR beta chains were annotated as cytomegalovirus-associated. HLA alleles showed associations with 16,951 TCR beta sequences in a later analysis, at a 0.05 false discovery rate. Presence/absence analyses assumed roughly uniform sequencing depth across donors. An apparent linkage of common viral pathogens to several of the most significant clusters emerged in a later analysis.

About this clone itself: The antigen is undetermined.

V shed 4 bases and J 9 bases; nucleotides not matched to a gene: 8. The CDR3 contains 15 residues. Per the germline V gene, CDR1 is SGHNT and CDR2 is YYREEE (reference sequence). PCR employed 60 Vbeta and 13 Jbeta primers. Sequencing was performed with immunoSEQ multiplex PCR; in TCRdb, only in-frame clones are kept and a portion is missing. The profile shows approximately 190,000 clones, around four fifths of them singletons. This chain links TRBV5-4 with TRBJ1-6, with 9 bases aligning to TRBD1. Sequenced input: PBMCs. This TCR was sampled from a woman between 50 and 59 years old in good health and CMV-seropositive. For the CDR3, the DNA is TGTGCCAGCAGCGGACCGGGACAGGGCAGTTCACCCCTCCACTTT. Translated: CASSGPGQGSSPLHF.